This T cell receptor beta chain is drawn from a study of cytomegalovirus exposure and HLA in healthy donors. The germline gives CDR1 SGHRS, CDR2 YFSETQ. The CDR3 consists of 14 residues. V was trimmed by 5 bases and J by 2 bases, leaving 13 bases between them. PCR involved 60 Vbeta and 13 Jbeta primers. Assay: immunoSEQ multiplex PCR; the TCRdb copy retains only in-frame clones and omits some. The table includes more than 90,000 clones, about 76% detected once. The study, taken as a whole, reports: Through in vitro validation, three CMV-associated chains were shown to be specific for CMV antigens. The Asian-associated ancestry cluster reportedly had fewer N-insertions than the roughly 670-donor mean in a later analysis. A further, later analysis showed that HLA-associated TCR beta chains (compared with equally common others) were more clonally expanded. Previously analyzed data showed that most TCR beta V segments were productive at a frequency of about 87% or about 30%.

As for this clone: Its antigen is not identified.

Sequenced: PBMCs. The rearrangement uses TRBV5-1 and TRBJ1-1; a weak D match, TRBD1 (6 bases). This receptor was identified in a human donor in good health. CDR3 amino acids: CASRAGQLNTEAFF. For the CDR3, the DNA is TGCGCCAGCAGGGCCGGACAGCTTAACACTGAAGCTTTCTTT.